This TCR beta chain emerged from a study of OX40 agonist ivuxolimab in advanced cancers. In terms of the full investigation: Ivuxolimab was a fully human IgG2 agonistic monoclonal antibody targeting the costimulatory receptor OX40 (CD134). Intravenous ivuxolimab was administered to patients every 2 weeks at six dose levels: 0.01, 0.1, 0.3, 1.5, 3 and 10 mg/kg. Of the 50 to 55 patients in dose escalation, 19 had hepatocellular carcinoma, about 15 had melanoma, 9 had renal cell carcinoma and 9 had head and neck cancer. In the dose-escalation cohort, 75% to 85% of patients were male, and the mean age was 60 years with a range of about 20 to 90. Patients were allowed to have had prior anti-PD-1, anti-PD-L1 or anti-CTLA-4 therapy, and approximately 40% of the dose-escalation patients had previously received checkpoint inhibitors. Partial responses were achieved by three dose-escalation patients, of whom one had hepatocellular carcinoma and two had cutaneous melanoma. Peripheral TCRbeta sequencing aimed to test whether ivuxolimab altered TCR sequence diversity and caused clonal T-cell expansion. The paper describes the monotherapy dose-escalation part (N ≈ 52 patients) of the phase I trial of ivuxolimab. The research as a whole found: The antigen specificity of the peripheral T cells that underwent clonal expansion was not determined. Low levels of normalized T-cell clonal expansion were also seen in some patients who did not respond. In partial responders in the 0.1-3.0 mg/kg groups, normalized peripheral clonal expansion was found to be among the lowest, especially among CD8+ T cells. At doses of 0.1 to 3.0 mg/kg, clonal expansion of both CD4+ and CD8+ blood T cells was observed from baseline to week 6. After ivuxolimab, CD8+ T cells had more expanded clones than CD4+ T cells on average.

Genomic DNA was extracted from sorted cells for sequencing of the TCRbeta CDR3 region. The immunoSEQ Assay was used to sequence the TCRbeta CDR3 regions. In TCRdb, the immuneACCESS table is reduced to in-frame sequences with V and J assigned. These tables do not hold every clone; where another copy was compared, an unresolved V gene accounts for under half, and the others remain unexplained. Recorded for this sample are over 15,000 clones; approximately 80% of them occurred a single time. Under 55% of the sample is taken by the ten largest. Trimming leaves V shorter by 6 bases and J shorter by 1 base, with the junction holding 8 bases beyond the gene matches. Spanning cysteine to phenylalanine, the CDR3 consists of 15 amino acids. Of the read, only the CDR3 DNA is kept; its 45 bases are in frame from base 1. Taken from the germline V gene, the CDR1 and CDR2 loops are MNHNS and SASEGT. Patients with autoimmune disease history or receiving systemic immunosuppression were excluded from the trial. In every dose cohort, peripheral blood was drawn for TCR sequencing at baseline, cycle 4 day 1, and cycle 7 day 1. The samples were taken from a phase I, first-in-human, multicenter, open-label dose-escalation trial of ivuxolimab. The trial enrolled adults with locally advanced or metastatic head and neck squamous cell, hepatocellular, melanoma or renal cell carcinoma. Before TCR sequencing, CD4+ and CD8+ T cells were separately sorted from peripheral blood.

Details on this clone: No antigen is known for it. No much larger clone is present one base from it, and per-base qualities are unavailable.

Sample: CD4+ or CD8+ T cells sorted from blood, taken in a trial of the OX40 agonist ivuxolimab. In this chain, TRBV6-1 is recombined with TRBJ2-7; 8 bases in between match TRBD1. The sequence was obtained from an adult with an advanced solid tumor such as melanoma, head and neck, liver or kidney cancer. The nucleotides are TGTGCCAGCAGAACCGGGACAGGTATTTCCTACGAGCAGTACTTC. The encoded protein is CASRTGTGISYEQYF.